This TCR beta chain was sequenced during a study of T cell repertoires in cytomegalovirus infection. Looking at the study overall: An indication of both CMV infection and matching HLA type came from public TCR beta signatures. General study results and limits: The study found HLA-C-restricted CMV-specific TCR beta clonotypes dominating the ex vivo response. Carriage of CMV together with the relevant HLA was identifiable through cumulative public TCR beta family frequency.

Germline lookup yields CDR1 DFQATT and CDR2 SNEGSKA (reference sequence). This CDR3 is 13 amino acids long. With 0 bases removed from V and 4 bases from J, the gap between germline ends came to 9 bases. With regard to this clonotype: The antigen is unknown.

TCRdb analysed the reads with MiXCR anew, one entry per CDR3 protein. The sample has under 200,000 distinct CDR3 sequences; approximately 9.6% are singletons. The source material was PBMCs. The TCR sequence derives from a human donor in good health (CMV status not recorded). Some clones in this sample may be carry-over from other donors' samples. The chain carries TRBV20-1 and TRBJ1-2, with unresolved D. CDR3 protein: CSARDVTAYGYTF. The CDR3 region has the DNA TGCAGTGCTAGAGATGTAACGGCCTATGGCTACACCTTC.